Following are 18 T cell receptor beta chains from one sample sequenced in a study of shared T cell receptors in the human thymus. Sequencing was performed with immunoSEQ multiplex PCR; in TCRdb, only in-frame clones are kept and a portion is missing. Here the sample spans roughly 710,000 clones, 80% to 90% being singletons. The sample was also reused in another study, on human thymus T cells.

Sequencing input: thymocytes. These receptors all stem from a girl under three years old with a congenital heart defect.

A word on this clone: Additional DNA sequences in this sample encode the identical CDR3. The chain uses TRBV5-1 and TRBJ2-7; no firm D call. This CDR3 region has 14 residues. V was clipped by 0 bases and J by 0 bases, with 7 bases between them. Germline loops: CDR1 SGHRS, CDR2 YFSETQ. The chain's CDR3 is CASSLVGSSYEQYF. The CDR3 bases are TGCGCCAGCAGCTTGGTTGGCAGCTCCTACGAGCAGTACTTC.

This chain joins TRBV6-5 and TRBJ2-1; 9 bases fit TRBD2. This CDR3 region has 13 residues. Trimming took 6 bases from V and 8 from J; bases not matched to a gene: 5. Looked up from germline, CDR1 is MNHEY and CDR2 is SVGAGI. CDR3 in DNA: TGTGCCAGCAGGGAACTAGCGGGCGATGAGCAGTTCTTC. Translating it yields CASRELAGDEQFF.

The chain employs TRBV7-2 and TRBJ2-3; D perhaps matches TRBD1 (5 bases). The ends were cut back, 5 bases at V and 7 bases at J, with 25 bases in the middle. The CDR3 sequence is 17 residues long. Germline V gene lookup returns CDR1 SGHTA and CDR2 FQGNSA. The CDR3 bases are TGTGCCAGCAGCGGCAGGGCACTGGTCTTAGGGCTTCATACGCAGTATTTT. As protein: CASSGRALVLGLHTQYF.

This clone was seen only a few times. The genes are TRBV5-3 and TRBJ2-3; TRBD1 aligns across 7 bases. TRBV5-3 is an ORF for which the function is uncertain. This CDR3 spans 15 amino acids. The V gene end was trimmed by 1 base and the J gene end by 2 bases; junction bases not matched to a gene: 4. CDR3 sequence reads: CARSLPRGFTDTQYF. The CDR3 nucleotides read TGTGCCAGAAGCTTGCCCAGGGGGTTCACAGATACGCAGTATTTT.

DNA for the CDR3: TGTGCCATCAGTGCGTCTCAGGGCGCGAACACCGGGGAGCTGTTTTTT. It translates to CAISASQGANTGELFF. The gene calls are TRBV10-3 and TRBJ2-2; maybe TRBD1 (5 bases). The CDR3 spans 16 residues. Trimming took off 4 bases at V and 0 bases at J, with 12 bases between the two ends. Germline-derived CDR1 and CDR2 are ENHRY and SYGVKD.

The chain links TRBV21-1 to TRBJ2-5; the table's D call TRBD2 went unverified against the DNA. TRBV21-1 is a known pseudogene. The CDR3 contains 14 residues. CDR3 sequence reads: CANGPLGFQETQYF. CDR3 nucleotide sequence: TGTGCAAACGGCCCCCTCGGGTTCCAAGAGACCCAGTACTTC.

V usage is TRBV19 and J usage is TRBJ2-7, with D tentatively TRBD1 (5 bases). In germline, CDR1 is LNHDA, CDR2 SQIVND (reference sequence). The V end lost 6 bases, the J end lost 5 bases, and 20 bases lay between the germline ends. CDR3 length: 15 residues. The CDR3 sequence: CASRAGGQGSDEQYF. Here the CDR3 DNA reads TGTGCCAGTAGGGCCGGTGGGCAGGGATCGGACGAGCAGTACTTC.

The CDR3: CASISGYAGYNEQFF. CDR3 coding DNA: TGTGCCAGCATTTCAGGTTATGCGGGTTACAATGAGCAGTTCTTC. The chain employs TRBV27 and TRBJ2-1; maybe TRBD2 (5 bases). CDR1 is MNHEY, CDR2 SMNVEV, per germline (reference sequence). Trimming took 7 bases from V and 4 from J, leaving 17 bases between them. This CDR3 is built from 15 residues.

A remark on this clone: The junction does not match germline at one end; this may be a read error. The chain is built from TRBV7-7 and TRBJ1-4, with D uncertain. The CDR3 runs 13 residues. Per the germline V gene, CDR1 is SSHAT and CDR2 is FNYEAQ (reference sequence). The CDR3 coding sequence is TGTGCTAGCAGCTTTTCCGCGGGTGAAAAACTGTTTTTT. Its protein product is CASSFSAGEKLFF.

This rearrangement joins TRBV2 to TRBJ2-5, with TRBD2 matching over 10 bases. CDR1 is SNHLY, CDR2 FYNNEI, per germline. The V and J ends lost 6 bases and 7 bases, in that order; junction bases with no gene match: 8. This CDR3 region has 14 residues. The CDR3 DNA is TGTGCCAGCAGGCTGACTAGCGGGCGCGCGACCCAGTACTTC. Its protein is CASRLTSGRATQYF.

The chain employs TRBV5-1 and TRBJ2-3; 10 positions match TRBD2. CDR1 is SGHRS, CDR2 YFSETQ, per germline. Trimming cost V 0 bases and J 4 bases; bases outside gene matches: 5. The CDR3 loop spans 16 amino acids. The CDR3 bases are TGCGCCAGCAGCTTGGGAGCACTAGCGGGGTCAGATACGCAGTATTTT. It codes for CASSLGALAGSDTQYF. The full variable domain, rest sourced from reference TRBV5-1 and TRBJ2-3, is KAGVTQTPRYLIKTRGQQVTLSCSPISGHRSVSWYQQTPGQGLQFLFEYFSETQRNKGNFPGRFSGRQFSNSRSEMNVSTLELGDSALYLCASSLGALAGSDTQYFGPGTRLTVL.

The rearrangement links TRBV10-2 to TRBJ2-2, with 9 bases identical to TRBD2. Per germline, CDR1 WSHSY and CDR2 SAAADI. With V trimmed by 0 bases and J by 6 bases, 8 bases remained unmatched. The CDR3 has 17 amino acids. The CDR3 loop is CASSESSVAGVSGELFF. The CDR3 DNA reads as TGCGCCAGCAGTGAGTCGTCGGTAGCGGGGGTTTCCGGGGAGCTGTTTTTT.

This clone was counted a single time. The chain couples TRBV4-2 to TRBJ2-7; 8 bases are a match to TRBD1. Trimming cost V 5 bases and J 1 base; bases outside gene matches: 4. The CDR3 runs 14 residues. Germline CDR1 is LGHNA and CDR2 is YNFKEQ. This chain's CDR3 is CASSTRTGSYEQYF. CDR3 coding DNA: TGTGCCAGCAGCACGCGGACAGGGTCCTACGAGCAGTACTTC.

The chain recombines TRBV19 with TRBJ2-2; D ambiguous. From germline, CDR1 is LNHDA and CDR2 SQIVND (reference sequence). V was shortened by 3 bases and J by 6 bases, with 20 bases between the two germline ends. This CDR3 region has 17 residues. CDR3 protein: CASSMPLKIIYPGELFF. CDR3 nucleotides: TGTGCCAGTAGTATGCCTCTAAAAATAATATACCCCGGGGAGCTGTTTTTT.

The chain recombines TRBV30 with TRBJ2-3; TRBD2 might be the D (6 bases). The germline V gene has CDR1 GTSNPN and CDR2 SVGIG (reference sequence). The CDR3 consists of 14 residues. V was pared by 3 bases and J by 5 bases, with 15 bases between. The CDR3: CAWREPSARDTQYF. The CDR3 nucleotides are TGTGCCTGGAGGGAACCTAGCGCCCGAGATACGCAGTATTTT. Full variable domain (remainder filled in from reference TRBV30 and TRBJ2-3): SQTIHQWPATLVQPVGSPLSLECTVEGTSNPNLYWYRQAAGRGLQLLFYSVGIGQISSEVPQNLSASRPQDRQFILSSKKLLLSDSGFYLCAWREPSARDTQYFGPGTRLTVL.

This rearrangement joins TRBV6-9 to TRBJ2-7, with D perhaps matching TRBD2 (5 bases). V gave up 2 bases and J gave up 4 bases, with 12 bases separating them. Germline V gives CDR1 MNHGY, CDR2 SVAAGI. The CDR3 covers 14 residues. In DNA form, the CDR3 reads TGTGCCAGCAGTTATGAGGGCCCGGCGTACGAGCAGTACTTC. Protein: CASSYEGPAYEQYF.

V and J are TRBV28 and TRBJ2-7, with D possibly matching TRBD2 (5 bases). The CDR3 sequence is 16 residues long. Per germline, CDR1 MDHEN and CDR2 SYDVKM. The V gene lost 6 bases and the J gene lost 3 bases, with 21 bases spanning the gap. The CDR3 nucleotides read TGTGCCAGCAGACAGTTATATCCGCCGGGGTTCTACGAGCAGTACTTC. Translated, it gives CASRQLYPPGFYEQYF.

The V call is TRBV10-3, the J call TRBJ2-5; the D gene is possibly TRBD2 (6 bases). V lost 0 bases, J lost 2 bases, and 7 bases lay in between. Germline lookup yields CDR1 ENHRY and CDR2 SYGVKD. This CDR3 has 14 amino acids. DNA of the CDR3: TGTGCCATCAGTGAGTCGACTAGTCAAGAGACCCAGTACTTC. It is translated as CAISESTSQETQYF.